This entry is about one T cell receptor beta chain. Its antigen is not yet known. No base quality values were provided; no much bigger clone lies one nucleotide off. TCRbeta CDR3 regions were amplified from genomic DNA using the immunoSEQ Assay, a bias-controlled multiplex PCR. In the original analysis: Within the assay, amplification of reference gene primers was used to estimate how many nucleated cells each sample contained. To quantify the absolute abundance of each unique TCRbeta CDR3 rearrangement, sequence reads were collapsed and filtered. Productive Simpson clonality was computed per sample as the square root of Simpson's diversity index over productive rearrangements. TCRdb retrieved this table from immuneACCESS and kept in-frame rearrangements only. Not all clones are present; in checked studies, unresolved V genes account for under half, and no reason is known for the remainder. That table gives V, J and clone size, and the DNA gave D and trimming. Recorded for this sample are 150,000 to 200,000 clones; about 77% of them occurred a single time. Roughly a sixth of the sample lies in the top ten.

This entry comes from a study of blood T cell repertoires in COVID-19 (dated by TCRdb to about 2020). As for the study more broadly: Samples from collaborators originated in the United States, Italy and Spain and spanned both the acute and convalescent phases of COVID-19. Nearly every sample came with metadata listing a de-identified subject ID, COVID-19 status, age in years and sex. The samples were drawn from the first 160 participants of the ongoing ImmuneRACE study and from 1,254 subjects provided by 6 global collaborators. Deeply sampled blood TCRbeta repertoires from subjects exposed to, actively infected with, or recovered from COVID-19 were included in the dataset. Where available, HLA class I and class II types were taken from metadata supplied by the sample provider and were not determined by assay-based typing. The material from the prospective study consisted of cDNA or gDNA derived from T cells, B-cell-depleted T cells, or PBMCs. The repertoires were released in a freely available public database intended as a resource for research on the immune response to SARS-CoV-2.

CDR1 and CDR2 are drawn from the germline V gene (reference sequence): WNHNN, SYGVQD. The CDR3 contains 15 residues, cysteine and phenylalanine counted. CDR3 DNA is the only sequence kept; it has 45 bases, read in frame from the first base. Trimmed from V: 4 bases; trimmed from J: 8 bases; junction bases lacking a gene match: 5. Overall study outcomes, separate from this receptor: The amount of clinical and demographic metadata varied by source and participant and was provided uncurated.

Enrolling through a virtual design, the prospective study's participants ranged in age from roughly 18 to 89 years and lived across roughly 23 United States geographic areas. In the prospective study, cohorts were assigned on the basis of participant-reported clinical history obtained from a screening survey and a study questionnaire. In the prospective study, whole blood, serum and a nasopharyngeal or oropharyngeal swab were collected from each participant by mobile phlebotomists. Participants in the prospective study had the option to provide additional blood draws and questionnaires over a roughly 2-month period. Blood samples from the prospective study were shipped frozen or at room temperature prior to DNA extraction.

Sequenced sample: PBMCs or T cells enriched from blood (not recorded which). The chain links TRBV10-1 with TRBJ1-6, with 10 bases in between that match TRBD1. The sequence was collected from a woman aged 50 to 60 with acute COVID-19. Read as DNA, the sequence is TGCGCCAGCAGTGGAGACAGGGGGCCATATTCACCCCTCCACTTT. It encodes CASSGDRGPYSPLHF.